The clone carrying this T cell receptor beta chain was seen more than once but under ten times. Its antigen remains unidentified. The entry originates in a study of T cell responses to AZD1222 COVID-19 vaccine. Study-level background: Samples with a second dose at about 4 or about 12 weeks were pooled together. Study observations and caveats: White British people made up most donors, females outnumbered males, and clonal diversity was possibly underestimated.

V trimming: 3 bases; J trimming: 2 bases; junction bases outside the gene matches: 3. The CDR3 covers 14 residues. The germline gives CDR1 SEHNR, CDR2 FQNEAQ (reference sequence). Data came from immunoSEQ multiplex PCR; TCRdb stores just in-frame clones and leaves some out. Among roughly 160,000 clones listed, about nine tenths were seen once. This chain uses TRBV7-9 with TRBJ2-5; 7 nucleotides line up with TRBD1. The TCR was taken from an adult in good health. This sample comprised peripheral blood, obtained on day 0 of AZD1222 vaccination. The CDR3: CASSFTGDQETQYF. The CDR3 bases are TGTGCCAGCAGCTTTACAGGGGATCAAGAGACCCAGTACTTC.